The clone carrying this T cell receptor beta chain was seen ten or more times. Its antigen is undetermined. This CDR3 has 13 residues. CDR1 and CDR2 (germline): MNHNS, SASEGT. V gave up 7 bases and J gave up 2 bases, with 12 bases separating them. TCRdb processed the RT-PCR reads anew with MiXCR; each CDR3 protein has one entry. The sample lists 400,000 to 650,000 distinct CDR3 sequences, approximately 7.2% occurring once. The sample belongs to a study of response to subunit inactivated influenza vaccine. General study points: There was a suggestion from the authors that each seasonal influenza vaccination recruits few new T cells.

This chain connects TRBV6-1 to TRBJ2-7; perhaps TRBD1 as D (6 bases). The receptor comes from a man between 50 and 75 years old who received an inactivated influenza vaccine. The sequences come from PBMCs from blood, collected around 25 months after vaccination. CDR3 nucleotide sequence: TGTGCCAGCAATCGGGACATTACCTACGAGCAGTACTTC. This codes for CASNRDITYEQYF.